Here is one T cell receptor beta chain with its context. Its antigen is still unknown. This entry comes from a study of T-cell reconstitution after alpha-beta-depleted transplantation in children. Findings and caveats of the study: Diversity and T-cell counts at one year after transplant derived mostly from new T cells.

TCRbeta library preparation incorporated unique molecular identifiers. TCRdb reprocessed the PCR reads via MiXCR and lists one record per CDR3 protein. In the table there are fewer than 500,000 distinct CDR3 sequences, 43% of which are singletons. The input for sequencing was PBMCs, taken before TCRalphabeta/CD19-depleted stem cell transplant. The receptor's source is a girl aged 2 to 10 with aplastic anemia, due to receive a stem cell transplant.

Written as DNA, the CDR3 is TGCAGTGCTTGGCTCAACGGCGAGCAGTACTTC. Residues: CSAWLNGEQYF. This rearrangement joins TRBV20-1 to TRBJ2-7; D is undetermined. Germline V gives CDR1 DFQATT, CDR2 SNEGSKA (reference sequence). The CDR3 consists of 11 residues. Trimming took 5 bases from V and 6 from J, leaving 11 bases between them.